This record concerns one T cell receptor beta chain sequence. The data were taken from a study of blood T cell repertoires in COVID-19. The CDR3 spans 17 residues. Trimming removed 0 bases at V and 1 base at J, with 15 bases between. Germline V lookup: CDR1 SGHNT, CDR2 YYREEE (reference sequence). In the study's own analysis: Nucleated cell number was recorded as an estimate derived from reference gene primer amplification. Sequencing was performed with immunoSEQ multiplex PCR; in TCRdb, only in-frame clones are kept and a portion is missing. D and trimming were read from the DNA, whereas the V and J calls and clone size are those reported in that table. The table includes about 52,000 clones, 85% to 90% detected once.

The receptor comes from a man between 65 and 85 years old with acute or convalescent COVID-19. The rearrangement joins TRBV5-4 to TRBJ2-3; weak D call: TRBD1 (5 bases). Sample: peripheral blood. Written as DNA, the CDR3 is TGTGCCAGCAGCTTGGCCAGTAGGGGCCGGGGCACAGATACGCAGTATTTT. Translating it yields CASSLASRGRGTDTQYF.